What follows is one T cell receptor beta chain and its context. Its antigen remains unknown. The CDR3 extends over 13 amino acids. V shed 3 bases, J shed 4 bases, and the junction held 3 bases outside the gene matches. Germline loops: CDR1 SGHRS, CDR2 YFSETQ. The data are from a study of a mutant IDH1 vaccine in newly diagnosed glioma. Some clones are missing from TCRdb's copy, which holds only in-frame ones; the method was immunoSEQ multiplex PCR. The sample contains about 68,000 clones, approximately 81% of which appear only once. The time point is: week 35, safety follow-up. Each dose delivered 300 ug of mutant IDH1 20-mer peptide subcutaneously with imiquimod.

The specimen was PBMCs, collected from a glioma patient whose treatment included an IDH1 peptide vaccine. The TCR originated in a man aged 18 to 30 with glioma. The chain combines TRBV5-1 with TRBJ2-5; TRBD2 aligns across 7 bases. The CDR3 is CASSSSGLETQYF. The DNA for the CDR3 is TGCGCCAGCAGCTCTAGCGGTTTAGAGACCCAGTACTTC.